The TCR beta chain under discussion was sequenced for a study of blood T cell repertoires in COVID-19. Study information: Samples taken during acute and convalescent COVID-19 were collected in the United States, Italy and Spain. T cells, B-cell-depleted T cells, or PBMCs provided the cDNA or gDNA that served as material.

The CDR3 spans 14 residues. Germline V gene sequence: CDR1 MNHEY, CDR2 SVGEGT. V lost 2 bases to trimming and J lost 4 bases; unmatched junction nucleotides: 3. In the source study's methods: Nucleated cell counts were estimated from reference gene primer amplification. Data came from immunoSEQ multiplex PCR; TCRdb stores just in-frame clones and leaves some out. V, J and clone size derive from that table, while D and trimming were established from the DNA sequence. The top ten hold about 4.5% of the sample, which has 100,000 or so clones, more than 90% seen once. The sequenced material came from peripheral blood. The source of this sequence is a human donor with active COVID-19. The donor label of this sample is uncertain. V usage is TRBV6-2 or TRBV6-3 and J usage is TRBJ2-5; 8 bases line up with TRBD2. In DNA form, the CDR3 reads TGTGCCAGCAGTTACGCGGGGGGCCTAGAGACCCAGTACTTC. This sequence encodes CASSYAGGLETQYF.